This TCR beta chain comes out of a study of blood T cell repertoires in COVID-19. The wider study: From the United States, Italy and Spain came samples of acute and convalescent COVID-19.

The CDR3 covers 14 residues. Trimming took off 2 bases at V and 7 bases at J, with 12 bases between the two ends. Germline V lookup: CDR1 SGDLS, CDR2 YYNGEE. In assigning cohorts, the study relied on participant-reported clinical history. The data were produced by immunoSEQ multiplex PCR, yet TCRdb's version contains in-frame clones alone and is incomplete. The data hold 200,000 or so clones, with over 75% observed a single time. This chain links TRBV9 with TRBJ1-4; D gene uncertain. This receptor was taken from a man aged 30-40 years in a cohort exposed to, infected with or recovered from COVID-19 (not recorded which). The sample comprised PBMCs or T cells enriched from blood (not recorded which). DNA for the CDR3: TGTGCCAGCAGCGTTTCCCCGACGGGTGAAAAACTGTTTTTT. Its protein is CASSVSPTGEKLFF.